This T cell receptor (beta chain) was profiled in a study of shared clonotypes between healthy human individuals. At the level of the study: Plates per donor: three CD4 naive, three CD4 memory, two CD8 naive, one CD8 memory. General observations from the study: Sharing across four donors was seen in roughly 5.2% of naive CD4 clonotypes. A limitation of the genetic and exposure-history diversity represented arose from few donors.

Turning to this clone: Its cognate antigen is unknown.

Naive-designated CD8 cells lacked CD45RO, were positively enriched for CCR7, and omitted terminally differentiated effector memory CD45RA+ cells. This CDR3 has 17 residues. Germline V gene data show CDR1 as SGHRS and CDR2 as YFSETQ. The trim removed 2 bases at V and 0 bases at J, leaving 9 bases unmatched. Data came from immunoSEQ multiplex PCR; TCRdb stores just in-frame clones and leaves some out. The data hold over 2,000,000 clones, with about 94% observed a single time. This rearrangement joins TRBV5-1 to TRBJ1-1, with 8 bases lining up with TRBD1. This TCR came from a man younger than 35 in good health. Some clones in this sample may be carry-over from other donors' samples. Source material: naive CD8+ T cells from PBMCs. The CDR3 DNA sequence: TGCGCCAGCAGCTTCCGACAGGGGAGAGTGCTGAACACTGAAGCTTTCTTT. Its protein product is CASSFRQGRVLNTEAFF.